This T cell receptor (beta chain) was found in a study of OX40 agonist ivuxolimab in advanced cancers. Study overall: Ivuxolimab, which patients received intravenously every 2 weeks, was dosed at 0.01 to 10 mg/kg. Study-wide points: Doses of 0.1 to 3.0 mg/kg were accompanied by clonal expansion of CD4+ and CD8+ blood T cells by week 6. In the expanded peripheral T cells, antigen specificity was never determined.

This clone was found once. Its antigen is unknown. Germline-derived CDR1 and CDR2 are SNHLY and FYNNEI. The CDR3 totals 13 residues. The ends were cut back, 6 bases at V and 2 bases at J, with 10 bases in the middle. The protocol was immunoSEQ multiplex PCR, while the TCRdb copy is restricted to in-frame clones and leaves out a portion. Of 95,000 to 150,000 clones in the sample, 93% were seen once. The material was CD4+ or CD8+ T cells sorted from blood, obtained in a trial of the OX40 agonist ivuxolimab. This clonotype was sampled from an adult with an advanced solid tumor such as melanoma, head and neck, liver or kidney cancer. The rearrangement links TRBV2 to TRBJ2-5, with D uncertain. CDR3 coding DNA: TGTGCCAGCAGCTTGACCGTACAAGAGACCCAGTACTTC. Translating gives CASSLTVQETQYF.